The 12 T cell receptor beta chains below were found in one sample sequenced in a study of blood T cell repertoires in COVID-19 (dated by TCRdb to 2019 to 2021). The library was generated by the immunoSEQ multiplex PCR assay. Held by TCRdb, this immuneACCESS table contains in-frame sequences only and omits some clones. Under half of the omission traces to an unresolved V gene where checked; the cause of the rest is unknown. The sample table holds 60,000 or so clones, of which 70% to 90% were seen once. The top ten hold more than 7% of the sample. Sequenced sample: peripheral blood. These receptors were taken from a woman aged 70-85 years with active COVID-19.

Comments on this clone: The junction departs from the called germline gene at one end, perhaps through a read error. V and J are TRBV28 and TRBJ1-1; 12 bases are a match to TRBD1. From germline, CDR1 is MDHEN and CDR2 SYDVKM. CDR3 length: 15 residues. CDR3 amino acids: CASSGTGGSYTQAFF. CDR3 nucleotide sequence: TGTGCCAGCAGTGGGACAGGGGGCTCCTACACTCAAGCTTTCTTT.

This sequence joins TRBV10-3 and TRBJ2-1, with D perhaps matching TRBD2 (6 bases). Trimming left V 6 bases short and J 5 bases short, with 11 bases between. This CDR3 has 13 residues. The germline gives CDR1 ENHRY, CDR2 SYGVKD. The DNA of the CDR3 is TGTGCCATCAGAGCGGGCGCGCACAATGAGCAGTTCTTC. Translating gives CAIRAGAHNEQFF.

The chain uses TRBV14 and TRBJ2-7, with TRBD2 matching 12 bases. Germline assignment: CDR1 SGHDN and CDR2 FVKESK. CDR3 length equals 14 residues. V dropped 4 bases and J dropped 5; count of bases not matched to a gene: 3. The DNA for the CDR3 is TGTGCCAGCAGCCGACTAGCGGGAGTCCACGAGCAGTACTTC. Translated, it gives CASSRLAGVHEQYF.

The V call is TRBV28, the J call TRBJ2-6, with a tentative D call TRBD1 (5 bases). V lost 3 bases to trimming and J lost 1 base, with 16 bases between them. The germline CDR1 and CDR2 sequences are MDHEN and SYDVKM. The CDR3 is made up of 18 amino acids. CDR3 region: CASSFWGRVDSGANVLTF. CDR3 coding DNA: TGTGCCAGCAGTTTTTGGGGCAGGGTCGATTCTGGGGCCAACGTCCTGACTTTC.

In DNA, the CDR3 is TGTGCCACCAGAGGAGAAGAGACCCAGTACTTC. This translates into CATRGEETQYF. This chain links TRBV19 with TRBJ2-5; D is undetermined. V lost 10 bases to trimming and J lost 3 bases, with 9 bases between them. The CDR3 extends over 11 amino acids. Germline CDR1 LNHDA, CDR2 SQIVND (reference sequence).

This rearrangement joins TRBV2 to TRBJ2-3; tentative D call: TRBD2 (5 bases). V was shortened by 2 bases and J by 0 bases, with 9 bases between the two germline ends. The CDR3 loop spans 15 amino acids. The germline gives CDR1 SNHLY, CDR2 FYNNEI. The CDR3 region is CASSEWSGSTDTQYF. Written as DNA, the CDR3 is TGTGCCAGCAGTGAATGGTCGGGAAGCACAGATACGCAGTATTTT.

This clone has just one count. V gene TRBV19 combines with J gene TRBJ2-2; TRBD2 matches 7 bases. CDR1 LNHDA and CDR2 SQIVND come from the germline V gene (reference sequence). With V trimmed by 3 bases and J by 7 bases, 8 bases remained unmatched. The CDR3 has 15 amino acids. The CDR3 DNA reads TGTGCCAGTAGTATGATGCCCGGGACTATCGGGGAGCTGTTTTTT. Protein product: CASSMMPGTIGELFF. Full variable domain (outside the CDR3, taken from reference TRBV19 and TRBJ2-2): DGGITQSPKYLFRKEGQNVTLSCEQNLNHDAMYWYRQDPGQGLRLIYYSQIVNDFQKGDIAEGYSVSREKKESFPLTVTSAQKNPTAFYLCASSMMPGTIGELFFGEGSRLTVL.

This clone was counted only a few times. The chain recombines TRBV3-1 (or the pseudogene TRBV3-2) with TRBJ2-5; D might be TRBD1 (5 bases). Germline V gene lookup returns CDR1 LGHDT and CDR2 YNNKEL (reference sequence). Trimming cost V 3 bases and J 5 bases, with 10 bases left between them. The length of the CDR3 is 13 residues. The CDR3 region is CASSQMSGETQYF. The CDR3 region has the DNA TGTGCCAGCAGCCAGATGTCAGGGGAGACCCAGTACTTC.

The chain recombines TRBV28 with TRBJ2-1; 10 nucleotides line up with TRBD2. CDR1 and CDR2 (germline): MDHEN, SYDVKM. J lost 4 bases, V lost 5 bases, and 11 bases had no gene match. This CDR3 contains 17 residues. The CDR3 sequence is CASSRYLSGRPYNEQFF. The DNA of the CDR3 is TGTGCCAGCAGTCGATACCTTAGCGGGAGGCCATACAATGAGCAGTTCTTC.

This clone appeared a few times. The rearrangement links TRBV12-3 or TRBV12-4 to TRBJ1-5; perhaps TRBD1 as D (5 bases). V was clipped by 5 bases and J by 6 bases, with 11 bases between them. The CDR3 runs 13 residues. The CDR3 DNA is TGTGCCAGCAGTCGCCAGGGAACTCAGCCCCAGCATTTT. It translates to CASSRQGTQPQHF.

The gene calls are TRBV6-4 and TRBJ2-2; D might be TRBD1 (6 bases). This CDR3 has 14 amino acids. Germline V gene lookup returns CDR1 MRHNA and CDR2 SNTAGT. The V and J ends lost 0 bases and 5 bases respectively, with 7 bases between them. The chain's CDR3 is CASSDSRGTGELFF. DNA for the CDR3: TGTGCCAGCAGTGACTCTAGGGGGACCGGGGAGCTGTTTTTT.

The chain carries TRBV18 and TRBJ1-3, with TRBD1 identical over 7 bases. The CDR3 is 15 amino acids. CDR1 is KGHSH, CDR2 LQKENI, per germline. Losses at the gene ends were 1 base for V and 3 bases for J; bases not matched to a gene: 3. CDR3 loop: CASSPRGGNGNTIYF. The CDR3 DNA reads as TGTGCCAGCTCACCACGAGGGGGCAATGGAAACACCATATATTTT. Full variable domain (remainder filled in from reference TRBV18 and TRBJ1-3): NAGVMQNPRHLVRRRGQEARLRCSPMKGHSHVYWYRQLPEEGLKFMVYLQKENIIDESGMPKERFSAEFPKEGPSILRIQQVVRGDSAAYFCASSPRGGNGNTIYFGEGSWLTVV.